This entry lists 4 T cell receptor beta chains sequenced from one sample in a study of CD8 T cells in ankylosing spondylitis. Their recognized antigens are unknown. MiXCR, applied by TCRdb to the 5' RACE reads, yields one record per CDR3 protein. The sample yields just under 550,000 distinct CDR3 sequences, roughly 13% seen once. Findings of the study overall: There was a TCR beta motif, made of several highly homologous variants, that appeared characteristic of ankylosing spondylitis blood.

The specimen was blood, either unsorted or a sorted T cell fraction (not recorded which). The source is a male donor with ankylosing spondylitis.

The V call is TRBV20-1, the J call TRBJ2-3; no clear D gene. CDR1 and CDR2 from the germline V gene are DFQATT and SNEGSKA (reference sequence). The V and J ends lost 4 bases and 1 base respectively, with 18 bases between them. There are 16 residues in the CDR3. CDR3: CSATSFQSPRTDTQYF. CDR3 in DNA: TGCAGTGCTACCTCATTCCAAAGCCCCCGCACAGATACGCAGTATTTT.

The gene calls are TRBV6-1 and TRBJ1-5; D is uncertain. The V end was cut by 8 bases, the J end by 0 bases, with 11 bases between. This CDR3 comprises 14 residues. The germline V gene has CDR1 MNHNS and CDR2 SASEGT. Here the CDR3 DNA reads TGTGCCAGCCGAGGGCCGACTAGCAATCAGCCCCAGCATTTT. This sequence encodes CASRGPTSNQPQHF.

This chain uses TRBV5-1 with TRBJ2-7, with 7 bases fitting TRBD1. The CDR3 is 15 residues long. With V trimmed by 1 base and J by 1 base, 5 bases remained unmatched. Per the germline V gene, CDR1 is SGHRS and CDR2 is YFSETQ. CDR3 DNA sequence: TGCGCCAGCAGCTTGAGGGACAGCGGATCCTACGAGCAGTACTTC. It translates to CASSLRDSGSYEQYF.

This clonotype showed up just a few times. The rearrangement links TRBV6-6 to TRBJ2-1; D uncertain. The CDR3 is 13 amino acids. The V gene's germline CDR1 is MNHNY and CDR2 SVGAGI (reference sequence). V gave up 2 bases and J gave up 11 bases, with 13 bases separating them. CDR3 sequence (DNA): TGTGCCAGCAGTTACGGCCTCGGATTTCAGCAGTTCTTC. This translates into CASSYGLGFQQFF.